This T cell receptor (beta chain) was obtained from a study of metastatic and nonmetastatic thyroid tumors. Study at large: Samples came from malignant and benign thyroid patients, and repertoires were compared across blood and tumor or nodule tissue.

Thyroid surgery was performed in patients who had received no treatment beforehand. CDR3 size: 13 residues. Germline CDR1 is LGHNT and CDR2 is FRNRAP. V gave up 5 bases and J gave up 5 bases; unmatched junction bases: 6. Per the original data handling: To classify distant metastasis in papillary thyroid cancer, a model was built from CDR3 differences across clinicopathological groups. MiXCR re-clonotyped the PCR reads for TCRdb. These V and J calls are TCRdb output, not the study's own analysis. The sample lists 30,000 to 50,000 clones; approximately 13% were seen once. Findings and limits, study-wide: For both blood and tumor, malignant thyroid tumors reportedly showed significantly higher TCR beta diversity than benign nodules did.

In this sample, this clone turned up many times. Its antigen is as yet unknown. The receptor was derived from a female donor with papillary thyroid cancer or a benign thyroid nodule (not recorded which). Some clones in this sample may be carry-over from other donors' samples. Sequencing input: blood. This chain uses TRBV12-5 with TRBJ2-7; 7 bases line up with TRBD1. This chain's CDR3 is CASGISTGNEQYF. The CDR3 region has the DNA TGTGCTAGTGGTATCTCGACAGGGAACGAGCAGTACTTC.